A single sample gave rise to the 18 T cell receptor beta chains below, sequenced in a study of shared clonotypes between healthy human individuals. Profiling relied on immunoSEQ multiplex PCR, and the TCRdb table lists in-frame clones only, not all of them. The table records roughly 640,000 clones, approximately 79% of them present only once. Sequencing was done on a sample of memory CD4+ T cells sorted from blood. Sample subset: CD45RA-negative fraction. These receptors all stem from a woman aged 30 to 39 in good health.

J is TRBJ2-7 and V is TRBV27, with 14 nucleotides matching TRBD2. V shed 5 bases and J 7 bases; nucleotides not matched to a gene: 13. Looked up from germline, CDR1 is MNHEY and CDR2 is SMNVEV (reference sequence). The CDR3 is 17 amino acids. In nucleotides, the CDR3 is TGTGCCAGCAGTGTAACCGGGACTAGCGGGAGCAGGGGGGAGCAGTACTTC. This codes for CASSVTGTSGSRGEQYF.

This sequence joins TRBV14 and TRBJ1-2; TRBD1 agrees at 8 bases. V lost 6 bases to trimming and J lost 4 bases; unmatched junction nucleotides: 10. Germline V gene sequence: CDR1 SGHDN, CDR2 FVKESK. There are 15 residues in the CDR3. The CDR3 bases are TGTGCCAGCAGTCCGAATGCAGGGGGCAGCTATGGCTACACCTTC. Protein sequence: CASSPNAGGSYGYTF.

The chain employs TRBV27 and TRBJ2-1; the match to TRBD2 covers 14 bases. From germline, CDR1 is MNHEY and CDR2 SMNVEV (reference sequence). The CDR3 has 16 amino acids. Trimming cost V 5 bases and J 4 bases; bases outside gene matches: 4. The CDR3 loop reads CASSRLAGGHYNEQFF. The CDR3 region has the DNA TGTGCCAGCAGTCGACTAGCGGGAGGGCATTACAATGAGCAGTTCTTC.

The V gene is TRBV7-9, the J gene TRBJ1-2; no clear D. The CDR3 runs to 13 residues. Germline CDR1 and CDR2: SEHNR and FQNEAQ (reference sequence). V gave up 11 bases and J gave up 8 bases, with 21 bases separating them. DNA for the CDR3: TGTGCCGGCCGAAGGGCAGGTGGTAGCGGCTACACCTTC. This sequence encodes CAGRRAGGSGYTF.

Only one count was recorded for this clone. The chain links TRBV19 to TRBJ2-7, with 12 bases identical to TRBD1. CDR3 size: 15 residues. After removal of 4 bases from V and 7 bases from J, the junction contained 8 bases not matched to a gene. Germline loops: CDR1 LNHDA, CDR2 SQIVND (reference sequence). The CDR3 coding sequence is TGTGCCAGTAGTACTTGGGACAGGGGGCTATCGGAGCAGTACTTC. Its protein is CASSTWDRGLSEQYF.

This sequence joins TRBV25-1 and TRBJ2-3; TRBD1 agrees at 8 bases. V shed 4 bases and J 1 base; nucleotides not matched to a gene: 4. In germline, CDR1 is MGHDK, CDR2 SYGVNS. This CDR3 is built from 15 residues. CDR3 region: CASSGGQGRTDTQYF. The CDR3 nucleotides read TGTGCCAGCAGTGGAGGACAGGGTCGCACAGATACGCAGTATTTT.

This chain connects TRBV5-1 to TRBJ2-7; the D gene could be TRBD1 or TRBD2 (6 bases each). From germline, CDR1 is SGHRS and CDR2 YFSETQ. The CDR3 is 15 residues long. Between the trimmed V and J ends, which lost 3 bases and 5 bases, there was a span of 18 bases. CDR3 sequence (DNA): TGCGCCAGCAGCTCGGGGGCAGGCCCCCCTAACGAGCAGTACTTC. This encodes CASSSGAGPPNEQYF.

The J gene is TRBJ2-1, the V gene TRBV5-5; D not resolved. The CDR3 is 12 amino acids. V was trimmed by 2 bases and J by 16 bases, leaving 16 bases between them. Germline CDR1 SGHKS, CDR2 YYEKEE (reference sequence). The CDR3 DNA is TGTGCCAGCAGCTTTACCGAAGGAGCCGGATTCTTC. Residues: CASSFTEGAGFF.

The chain links TRBV2 to TRBJ2-5; a weak D match, TRBD2 (5 bases). In germline, CDR1 is SNHLY, CDR2 FYNNEI. The CDR3 contains 13 residues. Trimming removed 6 bases from V and 5 bases from J, with 13 bases in between. Here the CDR3 DNA reads TGTGCCAGCAGACGTCTCGAGCGGGAGACCCAGTACTTC. Its protein product is CASRRLERETQYF.

The rearrangement links TRBV5-1 to TRBJ2-5, with 12 positions matching TRBD1. Germline V CDR1 and CDR2: SGHRS, YFSETQ. The length of the CDR3 is 17 residues. Trimming took 4 bases from V and 5 from J; bases not matched to a gene: 12. The CDR3 loop reads CASSHGTGGGRLETQYF. The DNA of the CDR3 is TGCGCCAGCAGCCATGGGACAGGGGGCGGTCGGTTGGAGACCCAGTACTTC.

The chain recombines TRBV2 with TRBJ1-3; D remains ambiguous. The CDR3 sequence is 18 residues long. The germline V and J ends were trimmed by 6 bases and 0 bases, with 21 bases remaining between them. The germline V gene encodes CDR1 SNHLY and CDR2 FYNNEI. The CDR3 DNA reads as TGTGCCAGCAGCGATTGGATTGGTAGAGGCATCTCTGGAAACACCATATATTTT. Amino acids: CASSDWIGRGISGNTIYF.

This rearrangement joins TRBV4-1 to TRBJ2-2, with D perhaps assigned TRBD1 or TRBD2 (5 bases each). CDR3 size: 15 residues. Looked up from germline, CDR1 is MGHRA and CDR2 is YSYEKL. V dropped 3 bases and J dropped 6 bases, with 14 bases sitting between them. In DNA form, the CDR3 reads TGCGCCAGCAGCCACCGAGGGGATGATCCCGGGGAGCTGTTTTTT. Its protein is CASSHRGDDPGELFF.

A few counts support this clone. The same CDR3 arises from other DNA sequences in this sample as well. The rearrangement uses TRBV11-2 and TRBJ2-2; TRBD1 matches 7 bases. The CDR3 runs to 14 residues. After removal of 5 bases from V and 5 bases from J, the junction contained 5 bases not matched to a gene. Germline assignment: CDR1 SGHAT and CDR2 FQNNGV. The CDR3 sequence is CASSPRGLTGELFF. CDR3 in DNA: TGTGCCAGCAGCCCAAGGGGGCTGACCGGGGAGCTGTTTTTT.

This chain joins TRBV15 and TRBJ1-1, with TRBD1 identical over 8 bases. Unmatched junction bases numbered 6, after V lost 8 bases and J lost 7 bases. The CDR3 is made up of 12 amino acids. Germline V CDR1 and CDR2: LNHNV, YYDKDF (reference sequence). The CDR3 DNA follows: TGTGCCACCTCGGGCAGGGGGCGTGAAGCTTTCTTT. It codes for CATSGRGREAFF.

The V and J genes are TRBV11-2 and TRBJ1-3, with TRBD1 as a possible D gene (6 bases). The V end lost 5 bases, the J end lost 0 bases, and 20 bases lay between the germline ends. CDR1 and CDR2 from the germline V gene are SGHAT and FQNNGV. The CDR3 covers 18 residues. The CDR3 loop reads CASSLSEGHQHSGNTIYF. In DNA form, the CDR3 reads TGTGCCAGCAGCCTCTCAGAGGGACACCAACACTCTGGAAACACCATATATTTT. The variable domain in full, with the rest retrieved from reference TRBV11-2 and TRBJ1-3, is EAGVAQSPRYKIIEKRQSVAFWCNPISGHATLYWYQQILGQGPKLLIQFQNNGVVDDSQLPKDRFSAERLKGVDSTLKIQPAKLEDSAVYLCASSLSEGHQHSGNTIYFGEGSWLTVV.

Turning to this clone: This probably arose from a read error, given a far larger clone one base away. The rearrangement uses TRBV7-2 and TRBJ2-3; 7 nucleotides align to TRBD1. Germline V gives CDR1 SGHTA, CDR2 FQGNSA. There are 13 residues in the CDR3. The CDR3: CASSRGQADTRYF. CDR3 DNA sequence: TGTGCCAGCAGCCGCGGACAGGCAGATACGCGGTATTTT. The complete variable domain, with remaining parts taken from reference TRBV7-2 and TRBJ2-3, reads GAGVSQSPSNKVTEKGKDVELRCDPISGHTALYWYRQSLGQGLEFLIYFQGNSAPDKSGLPSDRFSAERTGGSVSTLTIQRTQQEDSAVYLCASSRGQADTRYFGPGTRLTVL.

This chain joins TRBV19 and TRBJ2-7; perhaps TRBD1 as D (6 bases). This CDR3 is built from 12 residues. Germline loops: CDR1 LNHDA, CDR2 SQIVND (reference sequence). Trimming shortened V by 9 bases and J by 7 bases, and 16 bases separated the two germline ends. The DNA for the CDR3 is TGTGCCAGCCAGCAGGGGCTGGGGGAGCAGTACTTC. Protein sequence: CASQQGLGEQYF.

This rearrangement joins TRBV5-5 to TRBJ1-5; tentatively, D is TRBD1 (5 bases). V was clipped by 2 bases and J by 3 bases, with 9 bases between them. The CDR3 has 14 amino acids. Germline CDR1 reads SGHKS; CDR2 reads YYEKEE (reference sequence). The CDR3 region has the DNA TGTGCCAGCAGCTTAGCCGGACACAATCAGCCCCAGCATTTT. Protein: CASSLAGHNQPQHF.